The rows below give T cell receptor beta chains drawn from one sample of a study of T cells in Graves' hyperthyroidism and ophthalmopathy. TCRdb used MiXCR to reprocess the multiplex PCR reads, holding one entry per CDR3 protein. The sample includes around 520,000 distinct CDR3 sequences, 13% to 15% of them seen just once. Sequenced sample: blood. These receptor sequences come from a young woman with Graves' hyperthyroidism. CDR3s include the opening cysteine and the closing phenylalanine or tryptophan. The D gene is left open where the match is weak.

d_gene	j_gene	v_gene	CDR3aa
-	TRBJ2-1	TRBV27	CASSPGLDASVISYNEQFF
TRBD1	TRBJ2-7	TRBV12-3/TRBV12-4	CASSSWDRVAHEQYF
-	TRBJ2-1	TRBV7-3	CASSLGNKEEQFF
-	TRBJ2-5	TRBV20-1	CSARELETQYF
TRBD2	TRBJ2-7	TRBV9	CASSVAGGSSYEQYF
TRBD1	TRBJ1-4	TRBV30	CAWSPGTAENEKLFF
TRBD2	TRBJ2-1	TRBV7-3	CASSLSLAGNNEQFF
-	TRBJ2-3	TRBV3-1	CASSQVRSKDTQYF
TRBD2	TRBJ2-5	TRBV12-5	CASGLTSGSGGTQYF
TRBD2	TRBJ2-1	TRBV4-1	CASSRREGAGDEQFF
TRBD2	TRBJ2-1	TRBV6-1	CASTLTHLAGGHNEQFF
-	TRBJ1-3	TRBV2	CASTGYIGNTIYF
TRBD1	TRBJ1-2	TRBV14	CASSPSRDRSPNYGYTF
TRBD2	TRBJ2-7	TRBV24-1	CATSDSTSGGYEQYF
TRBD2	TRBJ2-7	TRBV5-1	CASSLERETYEQYF
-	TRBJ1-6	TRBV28	CASSFGSQIDNSPLHF
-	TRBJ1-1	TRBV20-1	CATDRETEAFF
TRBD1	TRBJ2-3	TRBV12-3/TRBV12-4	CASSLSGGLTDTQYF
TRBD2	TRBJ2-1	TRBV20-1	CSARENSGRVYNEQFF
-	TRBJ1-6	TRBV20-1	CSARAPGGPDNSPLHF
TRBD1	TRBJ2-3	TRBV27	CASRRVGGQGENTDTQYF
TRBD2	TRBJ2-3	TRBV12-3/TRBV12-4	CASSLSGTSGVTDTQYF
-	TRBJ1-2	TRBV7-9	CASSHSGAGYGYTF
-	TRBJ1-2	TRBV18	CASSPYDNRATYYGYTF
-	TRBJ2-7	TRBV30	CAWSVMGHLYEQYF
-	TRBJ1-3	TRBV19	CASRDQRGYTIYF
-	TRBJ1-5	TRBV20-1	CSATKVQAGSNQPQHF
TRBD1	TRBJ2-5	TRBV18	CASSPSTGWKETQYF
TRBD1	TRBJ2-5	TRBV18	CASHGQGAPQETQYF
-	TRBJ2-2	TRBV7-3	CASSSTPTGSTGELFF
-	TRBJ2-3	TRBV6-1	CASSGLGGPDTQYF
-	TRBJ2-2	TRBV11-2	CASSLGQVPGELFF
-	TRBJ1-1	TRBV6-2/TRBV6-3	CASSYSTATEAFF
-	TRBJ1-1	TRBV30	CAWNLPMNTEAFF